This TCR beta chain was identified during a study of beta chain features in type 1 diabetes. Isolated RNA was reverse transcribed in full, so expressed TCRB transcripts were sequenced. Produced via immunoSEQ multiplex PCR; TCRdb's table is partial and in-frame only. The table includes about 350,000 clones, 15% to 20% detected once. Points from the study as a whole: All four CD4+ subsets from Type 1 diabetes patients carried moderately but significantly shorter TCRB CDR3s. VDJ junctions from type 1 diabetes patients carried fewer insertions and larger deletions. Here, the possible influence of HLA type (on TCRB rearrangement) remained unresolved.

V lost 4 bases to trimming and J lost 10 bases; unmatched junction nucleotides: 8. The V gene's germline CDR1 is SGHRS and CDR2 YFSETQ. CDR3 length: 13 amino acids. On this clone: Its antigen is not known.

This receptor was obtained from a woman aged 18 to 35 in good health. The genes are TRBV5-1 and TRBJ2-1; 7 nucleotides agree with TRBD2. The sample comprised naive CD4+ T cells from blood. In nucleotides, the CDR3 is TGCGCCAGCAGCGGACCGGGACTATTGGAGCAGTTCTTC. Residues: CASSGPGLLEQFF.